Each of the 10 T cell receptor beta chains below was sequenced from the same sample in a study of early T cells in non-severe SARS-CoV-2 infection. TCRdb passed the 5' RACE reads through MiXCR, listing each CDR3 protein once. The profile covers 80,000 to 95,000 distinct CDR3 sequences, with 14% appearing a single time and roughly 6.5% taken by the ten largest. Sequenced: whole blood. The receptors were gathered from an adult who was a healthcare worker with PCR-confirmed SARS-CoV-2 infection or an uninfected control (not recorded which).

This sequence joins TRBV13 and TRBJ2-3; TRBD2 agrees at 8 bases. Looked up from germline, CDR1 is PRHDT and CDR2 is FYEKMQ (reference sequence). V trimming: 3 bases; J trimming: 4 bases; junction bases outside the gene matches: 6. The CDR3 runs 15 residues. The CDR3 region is CASSFSGGVSDTQYF. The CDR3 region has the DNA TGTGCCAGCAGCTTTTCCGGGGGGGTTTCAGATACGCAGTATTTT.

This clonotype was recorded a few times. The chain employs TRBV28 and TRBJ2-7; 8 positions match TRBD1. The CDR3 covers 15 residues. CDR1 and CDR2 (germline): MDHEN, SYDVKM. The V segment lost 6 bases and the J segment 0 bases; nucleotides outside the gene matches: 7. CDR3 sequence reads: CASSLPGTGSYEQYF. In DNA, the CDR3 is TGTGCCAGCAGCCTGCCCGGGACAGGCTCCTACGAGCAGTACTTC.

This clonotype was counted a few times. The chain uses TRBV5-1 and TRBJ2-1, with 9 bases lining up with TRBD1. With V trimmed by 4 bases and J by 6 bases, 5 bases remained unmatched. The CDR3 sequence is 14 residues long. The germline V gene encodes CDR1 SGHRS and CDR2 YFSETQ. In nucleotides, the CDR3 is TGCGCCAGCAGCGGGGGACAGGGTGGCAATGAGCAGTTCTTC. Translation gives CASSGGQGGNEQFF.

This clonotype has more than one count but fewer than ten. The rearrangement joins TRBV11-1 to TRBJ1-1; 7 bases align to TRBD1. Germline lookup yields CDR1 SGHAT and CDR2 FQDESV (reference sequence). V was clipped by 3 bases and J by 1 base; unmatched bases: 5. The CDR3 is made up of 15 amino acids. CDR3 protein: CASSFNRGQNTEAFF. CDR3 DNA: TGTGCCAGCAGCTTCAACAGGGGACAGAACACTGAAGCTTTCTTT.

The CDR3 DNA reads as TGTGCCAGCAGCTTTCGAGGGACAGGGGATTTGAACACTGAAGCTTTCTTT. Protein product: CASSFRGTGDLNTEAFF. The chain has TRBV5-6 and TRBJ1-1; 10 bases agree with TRBD1. The CDR3 loop spans 17 amino acids. V gave up 2 bases and J gave up 0 bases; unmatched junction bases: 7. CDR1 SGHDT and CDR2 YYEEEE come from the germline V gene.

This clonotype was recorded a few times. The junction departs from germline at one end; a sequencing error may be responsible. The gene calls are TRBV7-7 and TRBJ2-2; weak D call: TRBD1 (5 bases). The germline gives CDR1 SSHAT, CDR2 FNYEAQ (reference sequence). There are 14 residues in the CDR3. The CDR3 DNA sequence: TGTGCTAGCAGCACCAGGGAGAACACCGGGGAGCTGTTTTTT. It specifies CASSTRENTGELFF.

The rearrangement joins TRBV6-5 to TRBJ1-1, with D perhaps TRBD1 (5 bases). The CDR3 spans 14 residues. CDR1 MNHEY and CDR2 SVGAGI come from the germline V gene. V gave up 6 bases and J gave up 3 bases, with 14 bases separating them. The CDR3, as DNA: TGTGCCAGCAGCTACACGGGGCGGCACACTGAAGCTTTCTTT. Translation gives CASSYTGRHTEAFF.

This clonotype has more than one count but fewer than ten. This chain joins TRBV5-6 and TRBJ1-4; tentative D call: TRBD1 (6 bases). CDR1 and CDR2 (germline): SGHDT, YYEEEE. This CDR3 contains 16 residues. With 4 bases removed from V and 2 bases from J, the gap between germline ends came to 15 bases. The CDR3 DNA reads TGTGCCAGCAGCGGCTACAGGGCCGGGACTAATGAAAAACTGTTTTTT. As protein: CASSGYRAGTNEKLFF. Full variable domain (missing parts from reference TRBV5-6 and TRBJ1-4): DAGVTQSPTHLIKTRGQQVTLRCSPKSGHDTVSWYQQALGQGPQFIFQYYEEEERQRGNFPDRFSGHQFPNYSSELNVNALLLGDSALYLCASSGYRAGTNEKLFFGSGTQLSVL.

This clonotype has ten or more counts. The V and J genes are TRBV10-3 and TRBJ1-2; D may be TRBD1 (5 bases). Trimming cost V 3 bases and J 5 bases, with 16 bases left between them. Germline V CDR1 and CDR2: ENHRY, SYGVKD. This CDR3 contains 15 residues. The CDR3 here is CAISDPVREPYGYTF. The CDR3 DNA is TGTGCCATCAGTGACCCTGTCAGGGAACCTTATGGCTACACCTTC.

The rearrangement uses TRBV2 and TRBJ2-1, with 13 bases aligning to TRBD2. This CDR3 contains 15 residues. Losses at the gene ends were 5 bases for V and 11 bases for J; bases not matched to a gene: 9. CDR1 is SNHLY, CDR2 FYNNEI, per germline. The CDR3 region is CASSPRTSGGRKQFF. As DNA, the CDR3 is TGTGCCAGCAGTCCCCGGACTAGCGGGGGTCGGAAGCAGTTCTTC.